Presented here are 31 T cell receptor beta chains from one specimen sequenced in a study of T cells in Graves' hyperthyroidism and ophthalmopathy. TCR beta CDR3 sequences were amplified from RNA transcripts. Primed by the HTBI set, a first-round RT-PCR was run on the TCR CDR3. Using its own MiXCR run on the multiplex PCR reads, TCRdb lists one record per CDR3 protein. The data show hundreds of thousands of distinct CDR3 sequences, with around 14% seen just once and 4.5% to 6% held by the top ten. Sequences were obtained from blood. The receptors were gathered from a woman aged 25 to 45 with Graves' hyperthyroidism that later progressed to Graves' ophthalmopathy.

This clonotype was detected ten times or more. The chain carries TRBV13 and TRBJ2-1, with D perhaps being TRBD1 or TRBD2 (5 bases each). The CDR3 sequence is 14 residues long. V lost 2 bases and J lost 2, with 7 bases in between. Germline CDR1 and CDR2: PRHDT and FYEKMQ (reference sequence). The chain's CDR3 is CASSLQGAYNEQFF. CDR3 nucleotides: TGTGCCAGCAGCTTACAGGGAGCCTACAATGAGCAGTTCTTC.

This clonotype was counted at least ten times. The chain is built from TRBV28 and TRBJ1-5; possibly TRBD1 for D (6 bases). CDR3 length: 15 amino acids. The ends were cut back, 4 bases at V and 0 bases at J, with 10 bases in the middle. The germline CDR1 and CDR2 sequences are MDHEN and SYDVKM. The CDR3 here is CASSSLGGSNQPQHF. The DNA of the CDR3 is TGTGCCAGCAGTTCCCTAGGGGGTAGCAATCAGCCCCAGCATTTT.

This clonotype was counted at least ten times. V gene TRBV28 combines with J gene TRBJ1-2, with TRBD1 matching 8 bases. There are 12 residues in the CDR3. Germline CDR1 reads MDHEN; CDR2 reads SYDVKM. The V segment lost 5 bases and the J segment 8 bases; nucleotides outside the gene matches: 4. In DNA, the CDR3 is TGTGCCAGCAGTGACAGGGGAAGGGGCTACACCTTC. As protein: CASSDRGRGYTF.

This clonotype was counted at least ten times. The chain carries TRBV3-1 and TRBJ2-1; 8 bases are a match to TRBD2. This CDR3 is 16 amino acids long. The V gene's germline CDR1 is LGHDT and CDR2 YNNKEL (reference sequence). Trimming took 1 base from V and 5 from J; bases not matched to a gene: 7. DNA of the CDR3: TGTGCCAGCAGCCAAGGGAAAGCGGGAGCCAACAATGAGCAGTTCTTC. Translating it yields CASSQGKAGANNEQFF.

Many counts were recorded for this clonotype. The V gene is TRBV9, the J gene TRBJ1-1; D unclear. V lost 4 bases, J lost 0 bases, and 16 bases lay in between. CDR1 and CDR2 from the germline V gene are SGDLS and YYNGEE. This CDR3 is built from 16 residues. The CDR3 is CASSPQAAGVNTEAFF. The CDR3 DNA reads TGTGCCAGCAGCCCCCAAGCGGCTGGGGTGAACACTGAAGCTTTCTTT.

This clonotype showed up many times. The chain employs TRBV5-5 and TRBJ2-7; 8 bases align to TRBD2. CDR3 length equals 14 residues. Germline V gene sequence: CDR1 SGHKS, CDR2 YYEKEE (reference sequence). The ends lost 4 bases at V and 3 bases at J; junction bases unmatched: 6. The CDR3 bases are TGTGCCAGCAGCGCCGGACTAGCAATCTACGAGCAGTACTTC. This encodes CASSAGLAIYEQYF. Based on the CDR3 plus reference TRBV5-5 and TRBJ2-7, the full variable domain is DAGVTQSPTHLIKTRGQQVTLRCSPISGHKSVSWYQQVLGQGPQFIFQYYEKEERGRGNFPDRFSARQFPNYSSELNVNALLLGDSALYLCASSAGLAIYEQYFGPGTRLTVT.

This clonotype has ten or more counts. The chain has TRBV27 and TRBJ1-4; unclear D gene. CDR3 length: 17 residues. V gave up 4 bases and J gave up 1 base, with 16 bases separating them. Germline assignment: CDR1 MNHEY and CDR2 SMNVEV (reference sequence). This CDR3 reads CASSSGPQQLTNEKLFF. The CDR3 bases are TGTGCCAGCAGTTCCGGGCCACAACAGCTAACTAATGAAAAACTGTTTTTT.

This clonotype came up many times. This rearrangement joins TRBV11-2 to TRBJ2-7; weak D call: TRBD1 (6 bases). This CDR3 comprises 17 residues. Between the trimmed V and J ends, which lost 3 bases and 0 bases, there was a span of 18 bases. Germline CDR1 SGHAT, CDR2 FQNNGV. Written as DNA, the CDR3 is TGTGCCAGCAGCTTTGGGGCCGGGACACTAAGCTCCTACGAGCAGTACTTC. This gives the protein CASSFGAGTLSSYEQYF.

The rearrangement links TRBV20-1 to TRBJ2-7; TRBD1 is a possible D gene (5 bases). Per germline, CDR1 DFQATT and CDR2 SNEGSKA (reference sequence). The germline V and J ends were trimmed by 1 base and 1 base, with 11 bases remaining between them. There are 14 residues in the CDR3. The CDR3 sequence is CSARGAGKSYEQYF. In nucleotides, the CDR3 is TGCAGTGCTAGAGGGGCAGGGAAATCCTACGAGCAGTACTTC.

Notes on this clonotype: It may be a read error: a sequence one base away is much more abundant. The chain links TRBV6-1 to TRBJ1-5; D might be TRBD1 (5 bases). Germline assignment: CDR1 MNHNS and CDR2 SASEGT. The CDR3 is 14 amino acids. As DNA, the CDR3 is TGTGCCAGCAGCCGAACAGGACTCAATCATCCCCAGCATTTT. This encodes CASSRTGLNHPQHF.

This clonotype was detected ten times or more. This rearrangement joins TRBV30 to TRBJ1-1, with 7 bases identical to TRBD1. CDR3 length: 17 amino acids. V shed 4 bases and J 0 bases; nucleotides not matched to a gene: 14. Germline V gene sequence: CDR1 GTSNPN, CDR2 SVGIG (reference sequence). CDR3 bases: TGTGCCTGGACCTTCTATCCGGGACAGAAAATGAACACTGAAGCTTTCTTT. Protein sequence: CAWTFYPGQKMNTEAFF.

The rearrangement links TRBV5-1 to TRBJ2-1; TRBD2 is a possible D gene (5 bases). Per the germline V gene, CDR1 is SGHRS and CDR2 is YFSETQ. V was trimmed by 2 bases and J by 5 bases, leaving 17 bases between them. This CDR3 is 16 amino acids long. CDR3 bases: TGCGCCAGCAGCTTTGGACGAGTGCCCGGGGACAATGAGCAGTTCTTC. Translated: CASSFGRVPGDNEQFF.

In DNA, the CDR3 is TGTGCCAGCAGCCAGTCCGGCGGGATGCGCAATGAGCAGTTCTTC. Protein product: CASSQSGGMRNEQFF. The chain recombines TRBV3-1 with TRBJ2-1, with D possibly TRBD2 on 6 matching bases. This CDR3 region has 15 residues. Trimming shortened V by 3 bases and J by 6 bases, and 15 bases separated the two germline ends. The germline V gene has CDR1 LGHDT and CDR2 YNNKEL (reference sequence).

The V call is TRBV28, the J call TRBJ1-5, with 8 bases identical to TRBD1. Germline values: CDR1 MDHEN, CDR2 SYDVKM. V shed 10 bases and J 5 bases; nucleotides not matched to a gene: 1. The CDR3 runs to 11 residues. The DNA of the CDR3 is TGTGCCATACAGGGGGATCAGCCCCAGCATTTT. Its translation is CAIQGDQPQHF.

This clonotype was counted many times. The J gene is TRBJ1-1, the V gene TRBV5-6; D is unresolved. This CDR3 is 12 amino acids long. Trimming left V 0 bases short and J 8 bases short, with 8 bases between. CDR1 and CDR2 from the germline V gene are SGHDT and YYEEEE. CDR3 nucleotides: TGTGCCAGCAGCTTGGTGCTCGGAGAAGCTTTCTTT. Amino acids: CASSLVLGEAFF.

This clonotype was seen at least ten times. This rearrangement joins TRBV30 to TRBJ2-1, with 9 bases identical to TRBD2. The trim removed 0 bases at V and 10 bases at J, leaving 10 bases unmatched. There are 15 residues in the CDR3. Looked up from germline, CDR1 is GTSNPN and CDR2 is SVGIG (reference sequence). CDR3 loop: CAWSVRRAGGEEQFF. CDR3 sequence (DNA): TGTGCCTGGAGTGTACGACGAGCGGGAGGTGAAGAGCAGTTCTTC.

The chain employs TRBV6-1 and TRBJ1-4, with TRBD1 identical over 10 bases. Germline values: CDR1 MNHNS, CDR2 SASEGT. The CDR3 length is 15 residues. The V and J ends lost 2 bases and 8 bases, in that order; junction bases with no gene match: 5. As DNA, the CDR3 is TGTGCCAGCAGTGAATACGGGACAGGGGACGAAAAACTGTTTTTT. It codes for CASSEYGTGDEKLFF.

This clonotype was found many times. This chain connects TRBV27 to TRBJ1-2; TRBD1 might be the D (6 bases). The CDR3 has 13 amino acids. Germline V gives CDR1 MNHEY, CDR2 SMNVEV (reference sequence). The ends were cut back, 2 bases at V and 3 bases at J, with 7 bases in the middle. CDR3 sequence reads: CASSLRGDYGYTF. CDR3 nucleotide sequence: TGTGCCAGCAGTTTAAGGGGGGACTATGGCTACACCTTC.

The sample holds a few counts of this clonotype. The chain carries TRBV12-3 or TRBV12-4 and TRBJ2-2; D is uncertain. The germline V and J ends were trimmed by 5 bases and 7 bases, with 14 bases remaining between them. The CDR3 loop spans 14 amino acids. The CDR3 region has the DNA TGTGCCAGCAGTGACGGCCCAGCGCTCGGGGAGCTGTTTTTT. Translation gives CASSDGPALGELFF.

This clonotype was seen many times. The chain employs TRBV12-3 or TRBV12-4 and TRBJ1-1; no clear D gene. The CDR3 runs 13 residues. Trimming cost V 2 bases and J 5 bases, with 9 bases left between them. CDR3 amino acids: CASSLKGGTEAFF. CDR3 nucleotides: TGTGCCAGCAGTTTAAAGGGCGGGACTGAAGCTTTCTTT.

This clonotype was detected many times. V gene TRBV2 combines with J gene TRBJ1-1; D might be TRBD1 (5 bases). CDR1 and CDR2 (germline): SNHLY, FYNNEI. There are 14 residues in the CDR3. The V and J ends lost 0 bases and 4 bases respectively, with 9 bases between them. CDR3 nucleotide sequence: TGTGCCAGCAGTGAAGCTTGGCAGGGCACTGAAGCTTTCTTT. Encoded protein: CASSEAWQGTEAFF.

This clonotype was seen at least ten times. The chain has TRBV7-9 and TRBJ2-2; the D is unclear. V was trimmed by 11 bases and J by 2 bases, leaving 12 bases between them. The CDR3 has 13 residues. Germline V gene lookup returns CDR1 SEHNR and CDR2 FQNEAQ (reference sequence). Here the CDR3 DNA reads TGTGCCGGACGCATCTCAAACACCGGGGAGCTGTTTTTT. Translation gives CAGRISNTGELFF.

The table lists this clonotype with many counts. The chain links TRBV7-2 to TRBJ1-4, with D possibly TRBD1 on 5 matching bases. CDR3 size: 14 residues. The V end lost 5 bases, the J end lost 1 base, and 8 bases lay between the germline ends. Germline loops: CDR1 SGHTA, CDR2 FQGNSA. The CDR3: CASSRGGTNEKLFF. Written as DNA, the CDR3 is TGTGCCAGCAGCCGGGGGGGAACTAATGAAAAACTGTTTTTT.

There are many counts of this clonotype. V is TRBV27 and J is TRBJ2-7; no clear D. Germline CDR1 reads MNHEY; CDR2 reads SMNVEV (reference sequence). This CDR3 is 16 amino acids long. Trimming took off 6 bases at V and 2 bases at J, with 20 bases between the two ends. The CDR3 DNA reads TGTGCCAGCAGGGCGGCAGAAGGCGTACTTACCTACGAGCAGTACTTC. It codes for CASRAAEGVLTYEQYF.

In its sample, this clonotype was seen many times. V usage is TRBV12-3 or TRBV12-4 and J usage is TRBJ2-7; D perhaps matches TRBD1 (5 bases). V lost 2 bases to trimming and J lost 1 base, with 12 bases between them. The CDR3 contains 15 residues. The CDR3 coding sequence is TGTGCCAGCAGTTTAATGAGCGCAGGGTCCTACGAGCAGTACTTC. As protein: CASSLMSAGSYEQYF.

The V gene is TRBV12-3 or TRBV12-4, the J gene TRBJ2-2; 9 bases fit TRBD2. The CDR3 spans 16 residues. V was pared by 6 bases and J by 1 base, with 6 bases of the junction left unmatched. CDR3 sequence (DNA): TGTGCCAGCAGCCGTAGCGGGAGTGTGAACACCGGGGAGCTGTTTTTT. This translates into CASSRSGSVNTGELFF.

This clonotype was seen many times. The chain is built from TRBV2 and TRBJ2-1, with 13 bases fitting TRBD2. This CDR3 has 13 amino acids. The trim removed 6 bases at V and 14 bases at J, leaving 7 bases unmatched. CDR1 SNHLY and CDR2 FYNNEI come from the germline V gene. CDR3: CASRIIGTSGKFF. The CDR3, as DNA: TGTGCCAGCAGAATAATAGGGACTAGCGGGAAGTTCTTC.

In this sample, this clonotype turned up many times. The chain has TRBV2 and TRBJ1-2; 7 bases fit TRBD1. V was clipped by 2 bases and J by 3 bases; unmatched bases: 6. CDR1 and CDR2 from the germline V gene are SNHLY and FYNNEI. There are 15 residues in the CDR3. The CDR3 DNA sequence: TGTGCCAGCAGTGAAACCGGACAGGCCGACTATGGCTACACCTTC. As protein: CASSETGQADYGYTF.

This clonotype was detected many times. The rearrangement joins TRBV19 to TRBJ1-1, with D tentatively TRBD1 (6 bases). Germline CDR1 and CDR2: LNHDA and SQIVND (reference sequence). The CDR3 has 13 residues. V was clipped by 6 bases and J by 5 bases, with 13 bases between them. The CDR3 sequence is CASRGQPRTEAFF. For the CDR3, the DNA is TGTGCCAGTAGAGGACAGCCAAGGACTGAAGCTTTCTTT.

On this clonotype itself: One end of the junction fails to match germline, which may point to a read error. The V call is TRBV29-1, the J call TRBJ2-1, with D hard to call. Germline assignment: CDR1 SQVTM and CDR2 ANQGSEA. The CDR3 runs 14 residues. Here the CDR3 reads CSVVASGIYNKQFF. DNA for the CDR3: TGCAGCGTTGTTGCCAGTGGGATTTACAATAAGCAGTTCTTC.

Ten or more counts support this clonotype. The chain is built from TRBV7-3 and TRBJ1-2; TRBD1 matches at 8 bases. CDR3 length equals 14 residues. The junction had 5 bases not matched to a gene; V was cut back by 5 bases and J by 3 bases. Per germline, CDR1 SGHTA and CDR2 FQGTGA. CDR3 DNA: TGTGCCAGCAGCCCCGGACAGGGAGACTATGGCTACACCTTC. Residues: CASSPGQGDYGYTF.